The rows below give T cell receptor beta chains drawn from one sample of a study. Each CDR3 protein gets one entry after TCRdb re-called the 5' RACE reads with MiXCR. The sample has over 50,000 distinct CDR3 sequences; around 30% are singletons. The source material was tumor-infiltrating naive CD4+ T cells sorted from the breast tumor. Receptors originate from a female donor with breast cancer. Both conserved end residues are part of each CDR3.

V	J	CDR3
TRBV11-2	TRBJ2-7	CASSLDRQSYEQYF
TRBV5-1	TRBJ2-2	CASSLDSRVAGELFF
TRBV4-1	TRBJ2-1	CASSQAPLAGGHNEQFF
TRBV5-1	TRBJ1-6	CASRREDSPLHF
TRBV5-1	TRBJ1-2	CASSPRTGGYGYTF
TRBV5-5	TRBJ2-7	CASHRQGLYEQYF
TRBV30	TRBJ1-5	CAWSPPSGGQPQHF
TRBV28	TRBJ1-3	CASSLDGHGSLSGNTIYF
TRBV4-1	TRBJ1-2	CASSQGGQGIRGYTF
TRBV12-3/TRBV12-4	TRBJ1-1	CASSRMTGDQNTEAFF
TRBV12-3/TRBV12-4	TRBJ1-2	CASSPGQLYGYTF
TRBV4-2	TRBJ2-5	CASSQDFGLAGEETQYF
TRBV9	TRBJ1-2	CASSAGGNGYTF
TRBV21-1	TRBJ2-1	CASSQPYNEQFF
TRBV5-4	TRBJ1-2	CASSPGSRDRDLSNYGYTF
TRBV7-9	TRBJ2-3	CASSLKPGLAGADTQYF
TRBV3-1	TRBJ2-5	CASSLKSEGKETQYF
TRBV20-1	TRBJ2-5	CSARDPIIFGPQYF
TRBV7-9	TRBJ1-1	CASSFREDTEAFF
TRBV7-9	TRBJ1-2	CANSLDSGFYGYTF
TRBV29-1	TRBJ2-2	CSVQASGRAEGAGELFF
TRBV11-2	TRBJ2-1	CASSLGQEGDNEQFF
TRBV9	TRBJ2-2	CASSVGLAECTGELFF
TRBV7-2	TRBJ2-1	CASSFQREGRQFF
TRBV29-1	TRBJ2-3	CSVASGRTDTQYF
TRBV12-3/TRBV12-4	TRBJ2-1	CASSLLAHENEQFF
TRBV7-2	TRBJ2-7	CASSLDRPMISYEQYF
TRBV4-3	TRBJ2-7	CASSQVRGSDSYEQYF
TRBV2	TRBJ2-1	CASNPGRRFRGGEQFF
TRBV6-5	TRBJ2-5	CASKAGANPTQYF
TRBV4-1	TRBJ2-7	CASSQELQGSYEQYF
TRBV6-6	TRBJ2-4	CASSYLLGGTAQDF
TRBV20-1	TRBJ1-5	CSARDARGKDQPQHF
TRBV20-1	TRBJ1-3	CSALTGASSGNTIYF
TRBV20-1	TRBJ1-2	CSARSGQTNYGYTF